This TCR beta chain was identified during a study of blood T cell repertoires in COVID-19. At the level of the study: Whether acute or convalescent, the COVID-19 samples came from the United States, Italy and Spain. PBMCs, B-cell-depleted T cells, or T cells provided the cDNA or gDNA that made up the material.

Authors' analysis steps: The authors estimated nucleated cell counts from reference gene primer amplification. Clones were read by immunoSEQ multiplex PCR, and TCRdb kept only the in-frame ones, dropping some. V, J and clone size are those of that table, while D and trimming were read from the DNA. The sample shows 55,000 to 75,000 clones, about 90% of them seen only once. J lost 1 base, V lost 2 bases, and 1 base had no gene match. Germline loops: CDR1 SGHDN, CDR2 FVKESK. This CDR3 is 14 amino acids long. Sample: peripheral blood. This clonotype was sampled from a man aged 50 or older with active COVID-19. The chain links TRBV14 to TRBJ2-5, with TRBD1 matching over 7 bases. The CDR3 region is CASSQPGGQETQYF. For the CDR3, the DNA is TGTGCCAGCAGCCAACCAGGGGGCCAAGAGACCCAGTACTTC.